The clone carrying this T cell receptor (beta chain) was observed a few times. Its cognate antigen is unknown. Germline V gene data show CDR1 as SGHNT and CDR2 as YENEEA. CDR3 length: 13 amino acids. Trimming took off 4 bases at V and 0 bases at J, with 4 bases between the two ends. This sample is part of a study of beta chain features in type 1 diabetes. Study-level findings and limits: An over-representation of cells with high TCR expression could result from cDNA sequencing. Shorter TCRB CDR3s, moderately but significantly so, were found in Type 1 diabetes patients in all four CD4+ subsets.

Reverse transcription of all isolated RNA meant that expressed TCRB transcripts were sequenced. Libraries were prepared by immunoSEQ multiplex PCR; TCRdb keeps only in-frame clonotypes and omits some of them. This sample yields hundreds of thousands of clones, of which about 14% are seen a single time; approximately 0.043% belongs to the top ten. Every donor provided one heparinised blood draw, which averaged approximately 100 mL. The V and J genes are TRBV11-3 and TRBJ2-1; D gene unclear. The sequence was collected from a man younger than 35 with type 1 diabetes. Material for sequencing was naive CD4+ T cells from blood. CDR3 in amino acids: CASSSRSYNEQFF. Written as DNA, the CDR3 is TGTGCCAGCAGCTCCCGCTCCTACAATGAGCAGTTCTTC.